The rows below give T cell receptor beta chains drawn from one sample of a study of T-cell reconstitution after alpha-beta-depleted transplantation in children. TCRdb re-called the PCR reads with MiXCR, one entry per CDR3 protein. The repertoire holds just over 950,000 distinct CDR3 sequences, less than 30% seen once, with roughly 28% in the top ten. Sequencing was performed on PBMCs, mostly from graft donor cells, taken 360 days after TCRalphabeta/CD19-depleted stem cell transplant. The origin of the receptors is a boy in the first two years of life who had a stem cell transplant for SCID, so the T cells may come from the graft donor. The CDR3 runs from the conserved cysteine through the conserved F or W. The order of the fields is CDR3 protein, CDR3 DNA, clone size, V gene, D gene, CDR3 length, J gene. D genes are given only for firm matches. Rows may omit the clone size; those that give it use once, few, many or a size class.

CASSLRGQGNNEQFF,TGCGCCAGCAGCTTAAGGGGACAGGGCAACAATGAGCAGTTCTTC,-,TRBV5-1,TRBD1,15,TRBJ2-1
CSAQDRGDTGELFF,TGCAGCGCTCAGGACAGGGGGGACACCGGGGAGCTGTTTTTT,few,TRBV29-1,TRBD1,14,TRBJ2-2
CASSRYLNTGELFF,TGTGCCAGCAGTCGATACTTGAACACCGGGGAGCTGTTTTTT,-,TRBV12-3/TRBV12-4,-,14,TRBJ2-2
CSAAPQGTGRYF,TGCAGTGCTGCACCCCAAGGGACAGGGAGGTATTTT,-,TRBV20-1,TRBD1,12,TRBJ2-3
CASSQELSVVGLETQYF,TGTGCCAGCAGCCAAGAACTCTCCGTGGTCGGTTTAGAGACCCAGTACTTC,few,TRBV4-2,-,17,TRBJ2-5
CASTYAGENTGELFF,TGTGCCAGCACCTACGCGGGGGAGAACACCGGGGAGCTGTTTTTT,-,TRBV7-4,TRBD2,15,TRBJ2-2
CASSQDLGGAKYF,TGCGCCAGCAGCCAAGATCTGGGGGGCGCGAAGTATTTT,-,TRBV4-3,-,13,TRBJ2-3
CASSFPGTSGEKLFF,TGTGCCAGCAGCTTCCCCGGGACATCCGGTGAAAAACTGTTTTTT,-,TRBV7-9,-,15,TRBJ1-4
CASSFGRGRNTGELFF,TGCGCCAGCAGCTTCGGGAGGGGGCGGAACACCGGGGAGCTGTTTTTT,few,TRBV5-1,-,16,TRBJ2-2
CASSQAPGADIQYF,TGCGCCAGCAGCCAAGCCCCCGGGGCGGACATTCAGTACTTC,few,TRBV4-1,-,14,TRBJ2-4
CASSEGTGGPNEQFF,TGTGCCAGCAGCGAGGGAACGGGGGGGCCCAATGAGCAGTTCTTC,-,TRBV3-1,TRBD2,15,TRBJ2-1
CASTPGQGAYNEQFF,TGTGCCAGTACTCCGGGACAGGGGGCTTACAATGAGCAGTTCTTC,-,TRBV19,TRBD1,15,TRBJ2-1
CASSLSRWTDSYNEQFF,TGCGCCAGCAGCTTGTCTAGGTGGACTGATTCCTACAATGAGCAGTTCTTC,few,TRBV5-1,-,17,TRBJ2-1
CASSLTMNTEAFF,TGTGCCAGCAGTTTAACGATGAACACTGAAGCTTTCTTT,few,TRBV12-3/TRBV12-4,-,13,TRBJ1-1
CASSLSDSNEKLFF,TGCGCCAGCAGCTTGTCGGATTCTAATGAAAAACTGTTTTTT,-,TRBV5-1,-,14,TRBJ1-4
CSDAQGAGYGYTF,TGCAGTGATGCCCAGGGGGCCGGCTATGGCTACACCTTC,-,TRBV20-1,TRBD1,13,TRBJ1-2
CASSPHPVTGRTGELFF,TGTGCCAGCAGTCCCCACCCCGTGACAGGACGCACCGGGGAGCTGTTTTTT,few,TRBV12-3/TRBV12-4,-,17,TRBJ2-2
CASSLIDRVNEQFF,TGTGCCAGCAGCTTAATCGACAGGGTGAATGAGCAGTTCTTC,-,TRBV7-3,TRBD1,14,TRBJ2-1
CASSPPAPRVSYNEQFF,TGTGCCAGCAGTCCTCCCGCTCCAAGGGTCTCCTACAATGAGCAGTTCTTC,few,TRBV6-2/TRBV6-3,-,17,TRBJ2-1
CASSRGWPARNEQFF,TGTGCCAGCAGCCGGGGGTGGCCCGCCCGCAATGAGCAGTTCTTC,few,TRBV7-7,-,15,TRBJ2-1
CASTPLTGTQYF,TGTGCCAGCACCCCCCTAACGGGTACGCAGTATTTT,many,TRBV12-3/TRBV12-4,-,12,TRBJ2-3
CASSFYGTLTEAFF,TGCGCCAGCAGCTTCTACGGGACCCTCACTGAAGCTTTCTTT,few,TRBV5-1,-,14,TRBJ1-1
CAWSDRSIKNIQYF,TGTGCCTGGAGTGACAGGAGTATCAAAAACATTCAGTACTTC,few,TRBV30,-,14,TRBJ2-4
CSAARGPYEGELFF,TGCAGTGCCGCGAGGGGGCCGTACGAGGGGGAGCTGTTTTTT,-,TRBV20-1,TRBD1,14,TRBJ2-2
CASSQDPRIMNTEAFF,TGTGCCAGCAGCCAAGATCCCAGGATAATGAACACTGAAGCTTTCTTT,-,TRBV4-2,-,16,TRBJ1-1
CASSQALPGTRTGANVLTF,TGTGCCAGCAGCCAAGCCCTGCCTGGGACTCGAACTGGGGCCAACGTCCTGACTTTC,few,TRBV3-1,-,19,TRBJ2-6
CSAREGVGRKILAKNIQYF,TGCAGTGCTAGAGAGGGAGTGGGTCGGAAAATACTAGCCAAAAACATTCAGTACTTC,-,TRBV20-1,-,19,TRBJ2-4
CASSLRVRTGVAKNIQYF,TGTGCCAGCAGCTTACGTGTACGGACAGGGGTAGCCAAAAACATTCAGTACTTC,-,TRBV11-2,TRBD1,18,TRBJ2-4
CASSQEGRSLAETQYF,TGTGCCAGCAGCCAAGAAGGGCGTTCACTAGCGGAGACCCAGTACTTC,many,TRBV4-2,TRBD2,16,TRBJ2-5
CASSDPGQGLFGAFF,TGTGCCAGCAGTGACCCCGGACAGGGCCTTTTTGGGGCTTTCTTT,-,TRBV6-1,TRBD1,15,TRBJ1-1
CASSLVPSGGAAYNEQFF,TGTGCCAGCAGCTTAGTTCCTAGCGGGGGGGCGGCCTACAATGAGCAGTTCTTC,-,TRBV11-2,TRBD2,18,TRBJ2-1
CASSLATQETQYF,TGCGCCAGCAGCTTGGCCACTCAAGAGACCCAGTACTTC,-,TRBV5-1,-,13,TRBJ2-5
CSARDEGGGGEQFF,TGCAGTGCTAGAGATGAAGGAGGGGGGGGTGAGCAGTTCTTC,few,TRBV20-1,-,14,TRBJ2-1
CASMWGSEQYF,TGTGCCAGCATGTGGGGGAGCGAGCAGTACTTC,-,TRBV27,-,11,TRBJ2-7
CASSYTPLGELFF,TGTGCCAGCAGCTACACACCCCTCGGGGAGCTGTTTTTT,-,TRBV7-3,-,13,TRBJ2-2
CASSWRTLGTGELFF,TGTGCCAGCAGTTGGCGGACACTCGGCACCGGGGAGCTGTTTTTT,-,TRBV28,-,15,TRBJ2-2